This T cell receptor beta chain originates from a study of blood T cell repertoires in COVID-19. Study-level information: Some COVID-19 samples were acute and others convalescent; all came from the United States, Italy and Spain.

The ends were cut back, 3 bases at V and 10 bases at J, with 11 bases in the middle. The germline V gene encodes CDR1 GTSNPN and CDR2 SVGIG (reference sequence). The CDR3 is 11 amino acids. Which cohort a participant joined came from the clinical history participants gave. Donors of Cohort 3 who recovered were those that had two negative PCRs, clearance, or symptom resolution. As originally analysed: Reference gene primer amplification gave estimated nucleated cell counts. Sequenced by immunoSEQ multiplex PCR; TCRdb stores in-frame clones only, minus some. The V and J calls and clone size are taken from that table; D and trimming were inferred from the DNA. This sample yields about 210,000 clones, of which 85% are seen a single time; around 19% belongs to the top ten.

This sequence was found in a man aged 35 to 55 who had recovered from COVID-19. V gene TRBV30 combines with J gene TRBJ2-3; weak D call: TRBD2 (5 bases). The sequenced sample consisted of PBMCs or T cells enriched from blood (not recorded which). The CDR3 coding sequence is TGTGCCTGGAGAGTGGACTCCGCGCAGTATTTT. Protein product: CAWRVDSAQYF.